These 5 T cell receptor beta chains were all obtained from the same sample, sequenced in a study of T-cell reconstitution after alpha-beta-depleted transplantation in children. The library targeted TCRbeta and was prepared with unique molecular identifiers. TCRdb reprocessed the PCR reads via MiXCR and lists one record per CDR3 protein. Altogether 600,000 to 700,000 distinct CDR3 sequences are present, 16% being singletons, with the ten largest covering about 1.1%. This specimen consisted of PBMCs from the stem cell graft donor, obtained from the stem cell graft. The origin of the receptors is a human donor who donated a stem cell graft to a child with acute myeloid leukemia.

There are many counts of this clonotype. This chain connects TRBV5-4 to TRBJ2-1; 12 positions match TRBD2. The V gene end was trimmed by 1 base and the J gene end by 9 bases; junction bases not matched to a gene: 5. This CDR3 contains 15 residues. Germline CDR1 reads SGHNT; CDR2 reads YYREEE (reference sequence). CDR3 protein: CASSLPSGGAGEQFF. The DNA for the CDR3 is TGTGCCAGCAGCTTGCCTAGCGGGGGGGCTGGTGAGCAGTTCTTC.

In its sample, this clonotype was seen a few times. The chain carries TRBV4-2 and TRBJ1-5, with 10 positions matching TRBD1. CDR1 is LGHNA and CDR2 is YNFKEQ in the germline V gene. With V trimmed by 4 bases and J by 2 bases, 8 bases remained unmatched. The CDR3 contains 17 residues. The CDR3 DNA follows: TGTGCCAGCAGCCTCGGAGGGACAGGGGACGGCAATCAGCCCCAGCATTTT. Its translation is CASSLGGTGDGNQPQHF.

This clonotype was counted once. The chain joins TRBV7-9 to TRBJ1-5; D perhaps matches TRBD1 (5 bases). Germline CDR1 is SEHNR and CDR2 is FQNEAQ (reference sequence). The CDR3 covers 16 residues. Trimming stripped 3 bases from V and 2 bases from J, with 14 bases between. The CDR3: CASSFSQGGGNQPQHF. The CDR3 DNA sequence: TGTGCCAGCAGCTTTTCCCAGGGAGGGGGCAATCAGCCCCAGCATTTT.

This clonotype occurred many times. For the CDR3, the DNA is TGCAAGACAGGGAGACATTCAGATACGCAGTATTTT. Translating gives CKTGRHSDTQYF. The V call is TRBV20-1, the J call TRBJ2-3; 7 nucleotides match TRBD1. This CDR3 has 12 amino acids. CDR1 is DFQATT and CDR2 is SNEGSKA in the germline V gene (reference sequence).

This clonotype was observed a handful of times. J is TRBJ2-5 and V is TRBV20-1; 9 bases line up with TRBD1. CDR1 is DFQATT, CDR2 SNEGSKA, per germline (reference sequence). With V trimmed by 4 bases and J by 4 bases, 10 bases remained unmatched. CDR3 length: 15 residues. Here the CDR3 reads CSANRWTGAGETQYF. The CDR3 coding sequence is TGCAGTGCTAACCGTTGGACAGGGGCTGGAGAGACCCAGTACTTC.